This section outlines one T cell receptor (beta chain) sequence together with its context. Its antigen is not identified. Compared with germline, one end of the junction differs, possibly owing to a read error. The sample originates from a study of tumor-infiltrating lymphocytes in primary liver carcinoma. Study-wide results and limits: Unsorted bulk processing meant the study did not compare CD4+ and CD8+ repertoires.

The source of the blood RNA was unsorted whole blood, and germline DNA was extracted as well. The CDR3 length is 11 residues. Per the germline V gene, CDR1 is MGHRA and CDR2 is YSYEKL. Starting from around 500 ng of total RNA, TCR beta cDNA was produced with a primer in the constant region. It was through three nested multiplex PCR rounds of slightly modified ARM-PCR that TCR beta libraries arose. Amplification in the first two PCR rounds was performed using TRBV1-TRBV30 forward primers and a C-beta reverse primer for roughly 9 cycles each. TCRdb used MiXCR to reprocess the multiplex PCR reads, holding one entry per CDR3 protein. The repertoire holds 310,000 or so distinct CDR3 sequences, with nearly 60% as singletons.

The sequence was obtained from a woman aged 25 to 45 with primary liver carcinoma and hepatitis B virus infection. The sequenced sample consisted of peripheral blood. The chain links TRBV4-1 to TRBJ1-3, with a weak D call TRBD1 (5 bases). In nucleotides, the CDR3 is TGCGTCAGCAGGGCACAGGACACCATATATTTT. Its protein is CVSRAQDTIYF.